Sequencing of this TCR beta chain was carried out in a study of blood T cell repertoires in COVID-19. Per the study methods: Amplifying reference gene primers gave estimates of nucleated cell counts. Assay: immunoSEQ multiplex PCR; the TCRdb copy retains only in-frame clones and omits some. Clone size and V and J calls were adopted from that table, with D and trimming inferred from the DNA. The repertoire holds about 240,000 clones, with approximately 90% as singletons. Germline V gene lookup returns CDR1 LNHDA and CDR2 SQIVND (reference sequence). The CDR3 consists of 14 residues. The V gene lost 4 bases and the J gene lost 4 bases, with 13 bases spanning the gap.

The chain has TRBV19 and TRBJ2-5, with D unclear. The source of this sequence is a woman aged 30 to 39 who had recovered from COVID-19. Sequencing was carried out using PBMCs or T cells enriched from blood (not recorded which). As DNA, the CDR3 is TGTGCCAGTAGTAGACGCGGTGGTGGAGAGACCCAGTACTTC. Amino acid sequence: CASSRRGGGETQYF.